The source of this T cell receptor beta chain is a study of Ad26.COV2.S vaccination and SARS-CoV-2 variants. Some clones are missing from TCRdb's copy, which holds only in-frame ones; the method was immunoSEQ multiplex PCR. In the table there are 440,000 or so clones, around 92% of which are singletons. The treatment: roughly 19 received Ad26.COV2.S at low or high dose, single or two shots; 5 received placebo; per-sample allocation not given. Day 63 after the first injection of vaccine or placebo was the sampling time. In the vaccine, an Ad26 vector expressed the SARS-CoV-2 spike of the Wuhan strain. Germline V lookup: CDR1 SGHDT, CDR2 YYEEEE. Trimming pared 1 base from V and 6 bases from J, leaving 8 bases between. The CDR3 runs to 13 residues.

The sequence was collected from a person between 18 and 60 years old who received the Ad26.COV2.S COVID-19 vaccine or a placebo. This chain links TRBV5-6 with TRBJ2-1; D remains unclear. This specimen was peripheral blood, taken in a trial of Ad26.COV2.S vaccine versus placebo. The CDR3 coding sequence is TGTGCCAGCAGCTTGACGTTACTCAATGAGCAGTTCTTC. Residues: CASSLTLLNEQFF.